This T cell receptor (beta chain) was captured in a study of T cells in Graves' hyperthyroidism and ophthalmopathy. At the level of the study: Pretreatment peripheral blood was obtained at initial diagnosis. Findings of the study overall: From stable hyperthyroidism, ophthalmopathy was separated by a 13 V-J model. Expanded thyroid clonotypes (above 0.001) were mostly also found in blood.

This clonotype came up many times. Its antigen is not identified. RNA transcripts gave rise to amplified TCR beta CDR3 regions. When the TCR CDR3 underwent first-round RT-PCR, the HTBI primer set was used. TCRdb reprocessed the multiplex PCR reads with MiXCR, giving one entry per CDR3 protein. The sample contains about 640,000 distinct CDR3 sequences, less than 25% of which appear only once. The diagnostic basis comprised clinical symptoms, serum thyroxine and TRAb, thyroid ultrasound and orbital computed tomography. This TCR came from a man aged 25 to 40 with Graves' ophthalmopathy. Sequenced sample: blood.

Here the CDR3 reads CASSQNRKGYTF. Here the CDR3 DNA reads TGTGCCAGCAGCCAAAACAGGAAAGGCTACACCTTC. V gene TRBV11-2 combines with J gene TRBJ1-2, with a weak D call TRBD1 (5 bases). The CDR3 runs 12 residues. The germline V and J ends were trimmed by 5 bases and 8 bases, with 12 bases remaining between them. Per the germline V gene, CDR1 is SGHAT and CDR2 is FQNNGV. Variable domain in full (rest from reference TRBV11-2 and TRBJ1-2): EAGVAQSPRYKIIEKRQSVAFWCNPISGHATLYWYQQILGQGPKLLIQFQNNGVVDDSQLPKDRFSAERLKGVDSTLKIQPAKLEDSAVYLCASSQNRKGYTFGSGTRLTVV.